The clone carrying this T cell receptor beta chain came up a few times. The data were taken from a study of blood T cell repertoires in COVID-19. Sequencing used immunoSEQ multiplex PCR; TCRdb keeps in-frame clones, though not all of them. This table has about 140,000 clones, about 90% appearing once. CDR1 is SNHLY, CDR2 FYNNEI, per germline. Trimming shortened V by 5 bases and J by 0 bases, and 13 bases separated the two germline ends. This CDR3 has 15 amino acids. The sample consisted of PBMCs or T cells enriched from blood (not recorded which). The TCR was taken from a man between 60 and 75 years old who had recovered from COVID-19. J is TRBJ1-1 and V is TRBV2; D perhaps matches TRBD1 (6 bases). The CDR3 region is CASSKGDPMNTEAFF. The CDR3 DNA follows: TGTGCCAGCAGTAAGGGGGACCCAATGAACACTGAAGCTTTCTTT.